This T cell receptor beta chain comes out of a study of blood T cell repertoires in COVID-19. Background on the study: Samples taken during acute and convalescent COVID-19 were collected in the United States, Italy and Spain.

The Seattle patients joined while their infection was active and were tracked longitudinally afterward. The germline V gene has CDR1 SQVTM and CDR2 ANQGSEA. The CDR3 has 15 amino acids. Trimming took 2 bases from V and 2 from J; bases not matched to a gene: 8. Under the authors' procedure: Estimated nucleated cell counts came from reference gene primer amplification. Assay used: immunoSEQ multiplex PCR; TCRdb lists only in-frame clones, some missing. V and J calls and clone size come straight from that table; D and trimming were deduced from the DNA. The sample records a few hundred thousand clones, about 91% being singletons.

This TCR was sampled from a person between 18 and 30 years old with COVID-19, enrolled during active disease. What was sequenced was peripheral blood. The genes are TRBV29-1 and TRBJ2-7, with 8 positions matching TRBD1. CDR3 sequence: CSVEKGTGSTYEQYF. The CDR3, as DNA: TGCAGCGTTGAAAAGGGGACAGGAAGCACCTACGAGCAGTACTTC.